This passage covers 16 T cell receptor beta chains from one sample sequenced in a study of T-cell memory formation after mild COVID-19 (dated by TCRdb to the early 2020s). The library was built by means of 5' RACE. Data came from an Illumina NovaSeq 6000. The public reads were reanalyzed by TCRdb: fastp trimming at Q25, MiXCR alignment, in-frame beta chains only. All rows with the same CDR3 protein become a single entry with the most common DNA and genes. Here the sample has hundreds of thousands of distinct CDR3 sequences; roughly 21% occur a single time. The ten largest make up around an eighth of the sample. The sample consisted of PBMCs or a T cell subset sorted from them (not recorded which). These receptors came from an adult woman who had mild COVID-19 (a few samples of this study predate the infection). The sample titles of this study are shuffled in the database, so cell type and time point are left out; the donor was told from shared clones.

The rearrangement joins TRBV27 to TRBJ1-5; maybe TRBD1 (6 bases). The germline gives CDR1 MNHEY, CDR2 SMNVEV (reference sequence). The CDR3 has 14 amino acids. V was shortened by 6 bases and J by 4 bases, with 13 bases between the two germline ends. CDR3 DNA sequence: TGTGCCAGCAGGGGGACACAGGCGAATCAGCCCCAGCATTTT. It encodes CASRGTQANQPQHF.

This chain uses TRBV29-1 with TRBJ2-2; D might be TRBD1 or TRBD2, each matching 5 bases. Trimming left V 3 bases short and J 6 bases short, with 14 bases between. The CDR3 is 14 amino acids. Germline CDR1 and CDR2: SQVTM and ANQGSEA. As DNA, the CDR3 is TGCAGCGTTGAGGTGCTGCGAGGGGCCGGGGAGCTGTTTTTT. Protein: CSVEVLRGAGELFF.

The chain has TRBV5-1 and TRBJ1-6, with TRBD1 as a possible D gene (5 bases). With 0 bases removed from V and 8 bases from J, the gap between germline ends came to 12 bases. The V gene's germline CDR1 is SGHRS and CDR2 YFSETQ. This CDR3 is 15 amino acids long. CDR3 in DNA: TGCGCCAGCAGCTTGGCAGGGCAGAACTATTCACCCCTCCACTTT. It encodes CASSLAGQNYSPLHF.

The chain joins TRBV27 to TRBJ2-5; TRBD1 matches 7 bases. The ends lost 8 bases at V and 7 bases at J; junction bases unmatched: 7. The CDR3 spans 12 residues. CDR1 is MNHEY and CDR2 is SMNVEV in the germline V gene (reference sequence). The CDR3 region has the DNA TGTGCCAGCGAAGACAGGGTGGGGACCCAGTACTTC. Translated: CASEDRVGTQYF.

Here the CDR3 DNA reads TGTGCCAGCAGCTTACAAAGACTGGAGCAGTTCTTC. This codes for CASSLQRLEQFF. This chain uses TRBV7-2 with TRBJ2-1; the D is unclear. The ends were cut back, 2 bases at V and 10 bases at J, with 9 bases in the middle. The CDR3 loop spans 12 amino acids. The germline V gene encodes CDR1 SGHTA and CDR2 FQGNSA. The full variable domain, in which reference TRBV7-2 and TRBJ2-1 provide the parts outside the CDR3, is GAGVSQSPSNKVTEKGKDVELRCDPISGHTALYWYRQSLGQGLEFLIYFQGNSAPDKSGLPSDRFSAERTGGSVSTLTIQRTQQEDSAVYLCASSLQRLEQFFGPGTRLTVL.

This clonotype was picked up a small number of times. The gene calls are TRBV20-1 and TRBJ1-3; 7 bases fit TRBD1. V was pared by 3 bases and J by 1 base, with 0 bases of the junction left unmatched. CDR3 length: 13 residues. Germline loops: CDR1 DFQATT, CDR2 SNEGSKA (reference sequence). The CDR3 here is CSARGQSGNTIYF. The CDR3 coding sequence is TGCAGTGCTAGGGGACAGTCTGGAAACACCATATATTTT.

This clonotype appeared once. J is TRBJ1-2 and V is TRBV15, with 11 bases identical to TRBD1. Per germline, CDR1 LNHNV and CDR2 YYDKDF (reference sequence). The CDR3 runs to 17 residues. V dropped 0 bases and J dropped 5; count of bases not matched to a gene: 8. CDR3 loop: CATSRDRDRGINYGYTF. DNA of the CDR3: TGTGCCACCAGCAGAGATAGGGACAGGGGGATTAATTATGGCTACACCTTC.

In this sample, this clonotype turned up a few times. The V and J genes are TRBV6-5 and TRBJ2-5; maybe TRBD1 (5 bases). Trimming took 6 bases from V and 2 from J, leaving 16 bases between them. The germline CDR1 and CDR2 sequences are MNHEY and SVGAGI. The CDR3 consists of 15 residues. CDR3 loop: CASRDHMAGQETQYF. CDR3 nucleotide sequence: TGTGCCAGCAGGGACCACATGGCAGGGCAAGAGACCCAGTACTTC.

This clonotype has a count of ten or more. The chain couples TRBV7-3 to TRBJ2-3, with TRBD2 matching over 12 bases. V gave up 0 bases and J gave up 14 bases; unmatched junction bases: 6. CDR1 and CDR2 from the germline V gene are SGHTA and FQGTGA. This CDR3 has 14 residues. The CDR3: CASSLTPTSGSVYF. In nucleotides, the CDR3 is TGTGCCAGCAGCTTAACCCCGACTAGCGGGAGTGTGTATTTT.

The chain combines TRBV12-3 or TRBV12-4 with TRBJ2-7, with TRBD2 matching over 9 bases. Losses at the gene ends were 4 bases for V and 2 bases for J; bases not matched to a gene: 6. This CDR3 comprises 15 residues. CDR3 bases: TGTGCCAGCAGTTCGAGCGGGGGGCCCGCCTACGAGCAGTACTTC. It specifies CASSSSGGPAYEQYF.

The CDR3 reads CASRQGTSGNTIYF. The CDR3 DNA follows: TGTGCCAGCAGGCAGGGGACCTCTGGAAACACCATATATTTT. The chain recombines TRBV6-1 with TRBJ1-3, with D possibly matching TRBD1 (6 bases). This CDR3 has 14 residues. Germline CDR1 MNHNS, CDR2 SASEGT. The V end was cut by 6 bases, the J end by 0 bases, with 9 bases between.

In this sample, this clonotype turned up a few times. The genes are TRBV29-1 and TRBJ2-7; D gene ambiguous. CDR3 length equals 11 residues. Trimming shortened V by 6 bases and J by 2 bases, and 8 bases separated the two germline ends. Germline V lookup: CDR1 SQVTM, CDR2 ANQGSEA. The CDR3 protein is CSVSATYEQYF. CDR3 sequence (DNA): TGCAGCGTCTCAGCTACCTACGAGCAGTACTTC.

This clonotype turned up a few times. V and J are TRBV7-2 and TRBJ1-1; D unresolved. The CDR3 spans 19 residues. V was clipped by 3 bases and J by 5 bases, with 28 bases between them. CDR1 is SGHTA and CDR2 is FQGNSA in the germline V gene. The CDR3 bases are TGTGCCAGCAGCTTCCCGAGAAACGGTCCCGCTAGAGATGGGACTGAAGCTTTCTTT. Translating gives CASSFPRNGPARDGTEAFF.

This clonotype was detected only a few times. V and J are TRBV12-3 or TRBV12-4 and TRBJ2-3; 8 bases agree with TRBD2. CDR3 length: 18 residues. Trimming at V came to 4 bases and at J to 4 bases, leaving 16 bases not matched to a gene. CDR3 in DNA: TGTGCCAGCAGTTACCCGAGCGGGAGTCGCTTCGGGTCAGATACGCAGTATTTT. Encoded protein: CASSYPSGSRFGSDTQYF.

The V call is TRBV15, the J call TRBJ2-7; TRBD1 aligns across 9 bases. This CDR3 has 14 amino acids. Germline V lookup: CDR1 LNHNV, CDR2 YYDKDF (reference sequence). With 4 bases clipped from V and 5 bases from J, the junction kept 6 bases outside the gene matches. This CDR3 reads CATSNRDRAHEQYF. CDR3 nucleotides: TGTGCCACCAGCAACCGGGACAGGGCGCACGAGCAGTACTTC. The full variable domain, completed using reference TRBV15 and TRBJ2-7, is DAMVIQNPRYQVTQFGKPVTLSCSQTLNHNVMYWYQQKSSQAPKLLFHYYDKDFNNEADTPDNFQSRRPNTSFCFLDIRSPGLGDTAMYLCATSNRDRAHEQYFGPGTRLTVT.

In this sample, this clonotype turned up a few times. This chain joins TRBV5-1 and TRBJ1-2, with a weak D call TRBD1 (5 bases). The CDR3 has 13 residues. CDR1 is SGHRS, CDR2 YFSETQ, per germline. The CDR3 nucleotides are TGCGCTTCGCGGGACGCTACTAACTATGGCTACACCTTC. The encoded protein is CASRDATNYGYTF.